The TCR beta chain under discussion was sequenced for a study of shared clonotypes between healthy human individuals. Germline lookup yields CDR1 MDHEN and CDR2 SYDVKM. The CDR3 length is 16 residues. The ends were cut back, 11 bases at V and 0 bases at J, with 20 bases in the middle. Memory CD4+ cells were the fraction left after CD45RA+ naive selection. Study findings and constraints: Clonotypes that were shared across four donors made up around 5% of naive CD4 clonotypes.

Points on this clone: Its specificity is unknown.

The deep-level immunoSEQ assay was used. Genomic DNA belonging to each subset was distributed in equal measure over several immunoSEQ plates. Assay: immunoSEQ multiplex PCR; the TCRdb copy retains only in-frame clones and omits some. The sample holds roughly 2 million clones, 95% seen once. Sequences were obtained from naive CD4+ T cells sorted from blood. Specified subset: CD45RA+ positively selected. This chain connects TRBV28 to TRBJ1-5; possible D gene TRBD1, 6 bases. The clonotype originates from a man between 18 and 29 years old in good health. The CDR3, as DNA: TGTGCCTCCGTAGAGGGGGGCAGCTATAGCAATCAGCCCCAGCATTTT. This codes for CASVEGGSYSNQPQHF. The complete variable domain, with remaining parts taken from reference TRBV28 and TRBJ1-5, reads DVKVTQSSRYLVKRTGEKVFLECVQDMDHENMFWYRQDPGLGLRLIYFSYDVKMKEKGDIPEGYSVSREKKERFSLILESASTNQTSMYLCASVEGGSYSNQPQHFGDGTRLSIL.